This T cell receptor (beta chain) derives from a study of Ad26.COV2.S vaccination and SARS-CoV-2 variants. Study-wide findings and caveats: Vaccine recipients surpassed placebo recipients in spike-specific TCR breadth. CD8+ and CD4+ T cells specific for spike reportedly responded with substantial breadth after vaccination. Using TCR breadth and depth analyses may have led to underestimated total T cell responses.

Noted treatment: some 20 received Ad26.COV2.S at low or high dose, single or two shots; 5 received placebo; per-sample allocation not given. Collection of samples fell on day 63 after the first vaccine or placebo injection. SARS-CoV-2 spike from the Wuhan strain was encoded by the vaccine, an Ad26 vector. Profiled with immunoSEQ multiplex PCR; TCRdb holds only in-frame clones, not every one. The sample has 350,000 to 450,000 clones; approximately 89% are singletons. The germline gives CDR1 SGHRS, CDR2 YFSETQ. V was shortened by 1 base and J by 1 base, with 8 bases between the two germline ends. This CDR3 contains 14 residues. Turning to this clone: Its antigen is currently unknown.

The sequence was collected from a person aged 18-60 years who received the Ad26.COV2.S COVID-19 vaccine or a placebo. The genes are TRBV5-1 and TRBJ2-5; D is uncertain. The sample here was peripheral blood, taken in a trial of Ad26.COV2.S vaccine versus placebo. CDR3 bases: TGCGCCAGCAGCTTGTTCCAGGTCCAAGAGACCCAGTACTTC. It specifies CASSLFQVQETQYF.